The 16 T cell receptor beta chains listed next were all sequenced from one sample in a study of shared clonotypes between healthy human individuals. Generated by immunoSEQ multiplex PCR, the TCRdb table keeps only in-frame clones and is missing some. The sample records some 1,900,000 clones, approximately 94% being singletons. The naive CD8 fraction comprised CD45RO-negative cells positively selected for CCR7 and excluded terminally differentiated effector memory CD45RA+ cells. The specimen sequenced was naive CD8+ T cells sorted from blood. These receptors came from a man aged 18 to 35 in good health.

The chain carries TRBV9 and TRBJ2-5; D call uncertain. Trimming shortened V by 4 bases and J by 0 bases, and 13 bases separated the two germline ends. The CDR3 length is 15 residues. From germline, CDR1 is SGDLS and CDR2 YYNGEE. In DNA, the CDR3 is TGTGCCAGCAGCCCCTCGGCGTTGAACCAAGAGACCCAGTACTTC. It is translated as CASSPSALNQETQYF.

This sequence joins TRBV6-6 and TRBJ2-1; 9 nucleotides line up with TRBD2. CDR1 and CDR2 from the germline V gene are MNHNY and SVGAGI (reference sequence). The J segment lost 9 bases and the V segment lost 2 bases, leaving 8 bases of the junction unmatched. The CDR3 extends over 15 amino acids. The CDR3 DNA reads TGTGCCAGCAGTTACGTGGTAGCGGGAGAACTTGAGCAGTTCTTC. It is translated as CASSYVVAGELEQFF.

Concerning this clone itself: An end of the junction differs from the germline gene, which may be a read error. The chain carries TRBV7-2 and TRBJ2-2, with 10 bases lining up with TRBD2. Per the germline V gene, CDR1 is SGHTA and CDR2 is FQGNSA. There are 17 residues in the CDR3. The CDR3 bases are TGTGCCAGCAGCTTGCCTCTAGCGGGAGAAGGCACCGGGGAGCTGTTTTTC. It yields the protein CASSLPLAGEGTGELFF.

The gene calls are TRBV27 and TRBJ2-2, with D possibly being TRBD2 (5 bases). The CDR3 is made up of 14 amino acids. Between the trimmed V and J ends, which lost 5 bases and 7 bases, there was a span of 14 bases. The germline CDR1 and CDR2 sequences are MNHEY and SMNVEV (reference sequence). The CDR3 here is CASSTYEGVGELFF. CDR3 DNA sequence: TGTGCCAGCAGTACGTACGAGGGCGTCGGGGAGCTGTTTTTT.

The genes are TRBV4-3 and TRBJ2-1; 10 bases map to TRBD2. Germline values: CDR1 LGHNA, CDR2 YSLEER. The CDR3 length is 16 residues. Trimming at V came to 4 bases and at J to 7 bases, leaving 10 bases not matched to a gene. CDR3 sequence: CASSLQREGLGNEQFF. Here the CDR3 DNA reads TGCGCCAGCAGCCTACAGCGGGAGGGCCTCGGGAATGAGCAGTTCTTC.

The CDR3 DNA is TGTGCCAGCTCGGTCGGGGAGGACTACGAGCAGTACTTC. Its translation is CASSVGEDYEQYF. The V gene is TRBV28, the J gene TRBJ2-7; possible D gene TRBD2, 6 bases. This CDR3 comprises 13 residues. Germline assignment: CDR1 MDHEN and CDR2 SYDVKM. V was cut by 8 bases and J by 3 bases, with 14 bases left in between.

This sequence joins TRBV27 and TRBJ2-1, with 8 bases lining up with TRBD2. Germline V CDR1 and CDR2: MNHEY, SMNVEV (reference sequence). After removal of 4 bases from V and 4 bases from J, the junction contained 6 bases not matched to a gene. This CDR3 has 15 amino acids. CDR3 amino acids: CASSSGLAVYNEQFF. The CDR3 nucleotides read TGTGCCAGCAGTTCCGGACTAGCAGTTTACAATGAGCAGTTCTTC.

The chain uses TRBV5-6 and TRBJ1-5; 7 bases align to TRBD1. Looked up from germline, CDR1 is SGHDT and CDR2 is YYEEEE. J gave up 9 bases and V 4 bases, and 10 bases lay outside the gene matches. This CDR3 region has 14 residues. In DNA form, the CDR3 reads TGTGCCAGCAGCCAATCAGGGGGACTAGGGCCCCAGCATTTT. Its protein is CASSQSGGLGPQHF.

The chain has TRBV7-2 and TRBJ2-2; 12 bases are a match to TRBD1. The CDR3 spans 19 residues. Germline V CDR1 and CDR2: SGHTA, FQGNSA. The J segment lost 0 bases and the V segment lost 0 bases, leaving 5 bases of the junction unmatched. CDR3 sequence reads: CASSLAKGQGASNTGELFF. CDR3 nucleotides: TGTGCCAGCAGCTTAGCGAAGGGACAGGGGGCCTCGAACACCGGGGAGCTGTTTTTT.

The CDR3 reads CASSLARPYEQYF. DNA for the CDR3: TGTGCCAGCAGCTTAGCGCGACCTTACGAGCAGTACTTC. V gene TRBV11-1 combines with J gene TRBJ2-7; D is ambiguous. CDR3 length: 13 residues. Germline V gene sequence: CDR1 SGHAT, CDR2 FQDESV (reference sequence). Trimming took 0 bases from V and 4 from J, leaving 7 bases between them. Full variable domain (remainder filled in from reference TRBV11-1 and TRBJ2-7): EAEVAQSPRYKITEKSQAVAFWCDPISGHATLYWYRQILGQGPELLVQFQDESVVDDSQLPKDRFSAERLKGVDSTLKIQPAELGDSAMYLCASSLARPYEQYFGPGTRLTVT.

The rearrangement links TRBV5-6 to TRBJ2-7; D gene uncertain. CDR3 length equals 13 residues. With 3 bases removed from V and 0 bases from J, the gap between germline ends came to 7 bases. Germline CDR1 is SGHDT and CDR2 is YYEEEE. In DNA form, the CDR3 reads TGTGCCAGCAGCTACGACAACTCCTACGAGCAGTACTTC. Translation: CASSYDNSYEQYF. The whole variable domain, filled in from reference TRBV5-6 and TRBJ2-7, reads DAGVTQSPTHLIKTRGQQVTLRCSPKSGHDTVSWYQQALGQGPQFIFQYYEEEERQRGNFPDRFSGHQFPNYSSELNVNALLLGDSALYLCASSYDNSYEQYFGPGTRLTVT.

CDR3 in amino acids: CASSFSTDQSPLHF. CDR3 DNA: TGTGCCAGCAGCTTCTCGACCGACCAATCACCCCTCCACTTT. The chain joins TRBV9 to TRBJ1-6; D gene uncertain. The CDR3 loop spans 14 amino acids. Germline lookup yields CDR1 SGDLS and CDR2 YYNGEE. Trimming took off 4 bases at V and 10 bases at J, with 15 bases between the two ends.

CDR3 sequence: CASSLGLVGAHYGYTF. DNA for the CDR3: TGTGCCAGCAGCTTAGGCCTCGTAGGGGCTCACTATGGCTACACCTTC. This chain uses TRBV11-2 with TRBJ1-2; TRBD1 is a possible D gene (5 bases). The V gene lost 1 base and the J gene lost 3 bases, with 15 bases spanning the gap. Germline CDR1 and CDR2: SGHAT and FQNNGV. There are 16 residues in the CDR3.

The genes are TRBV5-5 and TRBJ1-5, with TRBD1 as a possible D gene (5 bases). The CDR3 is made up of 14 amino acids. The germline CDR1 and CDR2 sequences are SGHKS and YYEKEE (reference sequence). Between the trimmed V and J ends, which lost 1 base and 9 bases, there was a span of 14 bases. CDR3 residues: CASSLLQEELPQHF. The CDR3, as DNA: TGTGCCAGCAGCTTGTTACAGGAGGAGCTGCCCCAGCATTTT.

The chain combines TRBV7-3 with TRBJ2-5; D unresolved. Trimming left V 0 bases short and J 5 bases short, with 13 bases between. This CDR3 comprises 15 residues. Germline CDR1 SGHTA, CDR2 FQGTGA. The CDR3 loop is CASSLTLGPTETQYF. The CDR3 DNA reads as TGTGCCAGCAGCTTAACTTTAGGACCGACCGAGACCCAGTACTTC.

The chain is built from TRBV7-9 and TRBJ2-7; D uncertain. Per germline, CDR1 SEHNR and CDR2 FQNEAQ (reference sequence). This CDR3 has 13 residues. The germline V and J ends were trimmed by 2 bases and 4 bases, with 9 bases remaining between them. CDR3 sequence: CASSLMNSYEQYF. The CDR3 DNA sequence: TGTGCCAGCAGCTTAATGAACTCGTACGAGCAGTACTTC.